The entry below gives a single T cell receptor beta chain sequence along with its context. The protocol was immunoSEQ multiplex PCR, while the TCRdb copy is restricted to in-frame clones and leaves out a portion. Among about 100,000 clones listed, more than 80% were seen once. The sample is drawn from a study of T cell changes during pregnancy in multiple sclerosis. CDR3 length equals 17 residues. V gave up 1 base and J gave up 6 bases; unmatched junction bases: 9. The germline gives CDR1 SEHNR, CDR2 FQNEAQ (reference sequence). This chain uses TRBV7-9 with TRBJ1-4, with 9 nucleotides matching TRBD1. The clonotype comes from a female donor with multiple sclerosis, enrolled in a pregnancy study. The material sequenced was peripheral blood, taken in the second trimester of pregnancy. The CDR3 bases are TGTGCCAGCAGCTTAGTAGGGATGCGGACAGGGGATGAAAAACTGTTTTTT. Translating it yields CASSLVGMRTGDEKLFF.